The rows below give T cell receptor beta chains drawn from one sample of a study of identical twins. Via MiXCR, TCRdb re-called the 5' RACE reads, giving one row per CDR3 protein. The sample holds around 250,000 distinct CDR3 sequences, roughly 8.7% seen once. These data also featured in a second study, about yellow fever vaccine responses in identical twins.

What was sequenced was CD8+ T cells sorted from blood. The origin of the receptors is a woman between 18 and 29 years old in good health. Both conserved end residues are part of each CDR3.

>TRBJ2-2|TRBV4-3
CASSQSLGITGELFF
>TRBJ2-4|TRBV7-9
CASSSAGGGALGNIQYF
>TRBJ2-7|TRBV14
CASSQRANYEQYF
>TRBJ2-7|TRBV4-1
CASSQEPGRGYEQYF
>TRBJ2-6|TRBV3-1
CASSNWSSGANVLTF
>TRBJ2-2|TRBV5-6
CASSLNGELYANTGELFF
>TRBJ1-5|TRBV6-2/TRBV6-3
CASSPEGLGNQPQHF
>TRBJ1-5|TRBV10-3
CAISEGSSNQPQHF
>TRBJ1-1|TRBV6-5
CASSYSENTEAFF
>TRBJ2-3|TRBV3-1
CASSQDSRADLSTDTQYF
>TRBJ1-5|TRBV12-5
CASGQGSQPQHF